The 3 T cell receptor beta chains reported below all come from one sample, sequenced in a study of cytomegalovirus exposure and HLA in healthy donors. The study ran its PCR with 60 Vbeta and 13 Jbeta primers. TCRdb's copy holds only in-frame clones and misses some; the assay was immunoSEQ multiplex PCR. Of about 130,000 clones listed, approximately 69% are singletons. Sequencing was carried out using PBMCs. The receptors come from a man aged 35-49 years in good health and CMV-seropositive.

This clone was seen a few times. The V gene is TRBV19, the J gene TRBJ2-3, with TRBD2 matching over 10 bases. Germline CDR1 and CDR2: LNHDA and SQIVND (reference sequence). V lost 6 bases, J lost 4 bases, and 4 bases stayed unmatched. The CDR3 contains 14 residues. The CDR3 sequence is CASRTSGGADTQYF. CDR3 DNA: TGTGCCAGTAGGACCAGCGGGGGGGCAGATACGCAGTATTTT.

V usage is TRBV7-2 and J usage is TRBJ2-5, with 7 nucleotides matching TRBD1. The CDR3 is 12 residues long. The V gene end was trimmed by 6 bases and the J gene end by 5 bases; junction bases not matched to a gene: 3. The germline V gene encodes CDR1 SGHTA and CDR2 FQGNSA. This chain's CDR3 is CASRQGKETQYF. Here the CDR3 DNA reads TGTGCCAGCAGACAGGGGAAGGAGACCCAGTACTTC. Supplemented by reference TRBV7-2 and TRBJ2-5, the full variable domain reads GAGVSQSPSNKVTEKGKDVELRCDPISGHTALYWYRQSLGQGLEFLIYFQGNSAPDKSGLPSDRFSAERTGGSVSTLTIQRTQQEDSAVYLCASRQGKETQYFGPGTRLLVL.

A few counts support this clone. CDR3 loop: CASSILGGQGLRETQYF. The DNA of the CDR3 is TGTGCCAGTAGTATTCTAGGGGGACAGGGTCTGAGGGAGACCCAGTACTTC. The chain couples TRBV19 to TRBJ2-5; TRBD1 matches 9 bases. Germline lookup yields CDR1 LNHDA and CDR2 SQIVND (reference sequence). The CDR3 spans 17 residues. J lost 5 bases, V lost 3 bases, and 13 bases had no gene match.